Listed below are T cell receptor beta chains from one sample, sequenced in a study of beta chain features in type 1 diabetes. Only in-frame clones appear in the TCRdb table, and some are missing; sequencing was by immunoSEQ multiplex PCR. The table has 20,000 to 25,000 clones, about three fifths seen once. Input material: stem cell memory CD4+ T cells from blood. These TCRs come from a young man with type 1 diabetes. Both conserved end residues are part of each CDR3. A D gene is named only where the DNA matches it firmly. Rows may omit the clone size; those that give it use once, few, many or a size class.

j_gene: TRBJ2-1; d_gene: TRBD1; v_gene: TRBV10-3; abundance: -; CDR3aa: CAIRAGTEYNEQFF; CDR3nt: TGTGCCATCAGGGCAGGGACAGAGTACAATGAGCAGTTCTTC
j_gene: TRBJ2-5; d_gene: -; v_gene: TRBV5-1; abundance: -; CDR3aa: CASSLEVQGTKTQYF; CDR3nt: TGCGCCAGCAGCTTGGAGGTACAGGGTACGAAGACCCAGTACTTC
j_gene: TRBJ1-1; d_gene: -; v_gene: TRBV7-9; abundance: few; CDR3aa: CASSWDVQGSTEAFF; CDR3nt: TGTGCCAGCAGCTGGGATGTCCAGGGATCCACTGAAGCTTTCTTT
j_gene: TRBJ2-3; d_gene: -; v_gene: TRBV15; abundance: -; CDR3aa: CATSRALEGTQYF; CDR3nt: TGTGCCACCAGCAGAGCCCTCGAGGGCACGCAGTATTTT
j_gene: TRBJ2-1; d_gene: -; v_gene: TRBV7-2; abundance: -; CDR3aa: CASSSRAESNEQFF; CDR3nt: TGTGCCAGCAGCTCGCGGGCAGAAAGCAATGAGCAGTTCTTC
j_gene: TRBJ1-2; d_gene: -; v_gene: TRBV18; abundance: -; CDR3aa: CASSGFTGSQGSVYTF; CDR3nt: TGTGCCAGCTCAGGTTTCACCGGGTCTCAGGGCTCGGTCTACACCTTC
j_gene: TRBJ1-2; d_gene: -; v_gene: TRBV6-6; abundance: -; CDR3aa: CASSEGANYGYTF; CDR3nt: TGTGCCAGCAGTGAGGGAGCTAACTATGGCTACACCTTC
j_gene: TRBJ2-1; d_gene: -; v_gene: TRBV5-1; abundance: few; CDR3aa: CASSAASARYNEQFF; CDR3nt: TGCGCCAGCAGCGCGGCTAGCGCCCGCTACAATGAGCAGTTCTTC
j_gene: TRBJ2-2; d_gene: -; v_gene: TRBV28; abundance: -; CDR3aa: CASTPSGSSHGELFF; CDR3nt: TGTGCCAGCACCCCAAGCGGGTCCTCCCACGGGGAGCTGTTTTTT
j_gene: TRBJ2-1; d_gene: -; v_gene: TRBV25-1; abundance: few; CDR3aa: CASSEYFAAEGTGVQFF; CDR3nt: TGTGCCAGCAGTGAATATTTTGCGGCAGAGGGGACGGGAGTGCAGTTCTTC
j_gene: TRBJ2-4; d_gene: -; v_gene: TRBV28; abundance: -; CDR3aa: CASSFTGGLKNIQYF; CDR3nt: TGTGCCAGCAGTTTTACGGGGGGCCTTAAAAACATTCAGTACTTC
j_gene: TRBJ2-2; d_gene: TRBD2; v_gene: TRBV10-3; abundance: -; CDR3aa: CAISSPAGGGNTGELFF; CDR3nt: TGTGCCATCTCCTCCCCCGCCGGCGGGGGGAACACCGGGGAGCTGTTTTTT
j_gene: TRBJ2-3; d_gene: -; v_gene: TRBV14; abundance: -; CDR3aa: CASSQDSYSTDTQYF; CDR3nt: TGTGCCAGCAGCCAAGATTCCTATAGCACAGATACGCAGTATTTT
j_gene: TRBJ2-2; d_gene: TRBD2; v_gene: TRBV9; abundance: -; CDR3aa: CASSVSAGGFAGELFF; CDR3nt: TGTGCCAGCAGCGTAAGTGCGGGGGGGTTCGCCGGGGAGCTGTTTTTT
j_gene: TRBJ2-1; d_gene: -; v_gene: TRBV5-4; abundance: -; CDR3aa: CASSQGSTPSREQFF; CDR3nt: TGTGCCAGCAGCCAAGGGAGTACTCCTTCTCGGGAGCAGTTCTTC
j_gene: TRBJ2-2; d_gene: -; v_gene: TRBV2; abundance: few; CDR3aa: CASRWTSTGELFF; CDR3nt: TGTGCCAGCAGATGGACTTCCACCGGGGAGCTGTTTTTT
j_gene: TRBJ2-1; d_gene: -; v_gene: TRBV12-5; abundance: -; CDR3aa: CASGLFYTNEQFF; CDR3nt: TGTGCTAGTGGTTTGTTTTACACCAATGAGCAGTTCTTC
j_gene: TRBJ2-7; d_gene: -; v_gene: TRBV6-1; abundance: -; CDR3aa: CASSIRDEQYF; CDR3nt: TGTGCCAGCAGTATAAGAGACGAGCAGTACTTC
j_gene: TRBJ1-6; d_gene: -; v_gene: TRBV2; abundance: -; CDR3aa: CASQNAHNSPLHF; CDR3nt: TGTGCCAGTCAGAACGCCCATAATTCACCCCTCCACTTT
j_gene: TRBJ2-1; d_gene: TRBD1; v_gene: TRBV30; abundance: few; CDR3aa: CAWGGQGSYNEQFF; CDR3nt: TGTGCCTGGGGGGGACAGGGTAGCTACAATGAGCAGTTCTTC
j_gene: TRBJ2-5; d_gene: TRBD2; v_gene: TRBV7-2; abundance: -; CDR3aa: CASSRRLAGAEETQYF; CDR3nt: TGTGCCAGCAGCCGCCGACTAGCGGGGGCCGAAGAGACCCAGTACTTC
j_gene: TRBJ2-5; d_gene: TRBD1; v_gene: TRBV2; abundance: once; CDR3aa: CASSGDRGSETQYF; CDR3nt: TGTGCCAGCAGTGGGGACAGGGGATCGGAGACCCAGTACTTC
j_gene: TRBJ1-6; d_gene: -; v_gene: TRBV19; abundance: -; CDR3aa: CASSGRNNSPLHF; CDR3nt: TGTGCCAGTAGTGGGCGAAATAATTCACCCCTCCACTTT
j_gene: TRBJ1-4; d_gene: -; v_gene: TRBV30; abundance: -; CDR3aa: CAWTETGSTNEKLFF; CDR3nt: TGTGCCTGGACCGAAACAGGGTCAACTAATGAAAAACTGTTTTTT
j_gene: TRBJ1-6; d_gene: TRBD1; v_gene: TRBV5-6; abundance: -; CDR3aa: CASSPAGGGLSPLHF; CDR3nt: TGTGCCAGCAGCCCCGCAGGGGGAGGCCTTTCACCCCTCCACTTT
j_gene: TRBJ2-4; d_gene: -; v_gene: TRBV14; abundance: few; CDR3aa: CASSQGTVLAKNIQYF; CDR3nt: TGTGCCAGCAGCCAAGGGACAGTTTTAGCCAAAAACATTCAGTACTTC
j_gene: TRBJ1-2; d_gene: -; v_gene: TRBV4-3; abundance: -; CDR3aa: CASSRIIHSSYGYTF; CDR3nt: TGCGCCAGCAGCCGAATCATACATTCCAGCTATGGCTACACCTTC
j_gene: TRBJ2-3; d_gene: TRBD1; v_gene: TRBV6-5; abundance: -; CDR3aa: CASNPQGLTDTQYF; CDR3nt: TGTGCCAGCAACCCACAGGGGCTCACAGATACGCAGTATTTT
j_gene: TRBJ2-3; d_gene: TRBD1; v_gene: TRBV9; abundance: -; CDR3aa: CASSPGQGTDTQYF; CDR3nt: TGTGCCAGCAGCCCAGGACAGGGCACAGATACGCAGTATTTT
j_gene: TRBJ2-7; d_gene: -; v_gene: TRBV18; abundance: -; CDR3aa: CASSPTTQGTSEQYF; CDR3nt: TGTGCCAGCTCACCAACTACACAGGGAACAAGCGAGCAGTACTTC
j_gene: TRBJ2-2; d_gene: TRBD1; v_gene: TRBV5-1; abundance: -; CDR3aa: CASSFTGVPGELFF; CDR3nt: TGCGCCAGCAGCTTTACAGGGGTTCCCGGGGAGCTGTTTTTT
j_gene: TRBJ2-5; d_gene: TRBD2; v_gene: TRBV14; abundance: once; CDR3aa: CASSPPGGSLIGTQYF; CDR3nt: TGTGCCAGCAGCCCCCCCGGCGGGAGCCTGATTGGGACCCAGTACTTC
j_gene: TRBJ2-1; d_gene: TRBD2; v_gene: TRBV5-1; abundance: few; CDR3aa: CASSSSPAGGNEQFF; CDR3nt: TGCGCCAGCAGCTCCAGTCCAGCGGGGGGCAATGAGCAGTTCTTC
j_gene: TRBJ2-3; d_gene: -; v_gene: TRBV18; abundance: few; CDR3aa: CASSPRGADTQYF; CDR3nt: TGTGCCAGCTCACCAAGAGGCGCGGATACGCAGTATTTT
j_gene: TRBJ1-1; d_gene: -; v_gene: TRBV6-1; abundance: few; CDR3aa: CASSETGGRAEAFF; CDR3nt: TGTGCCAGCAGTGAAACCGGAGGGCGGGCTGAAGCTTTCTTT
j_gene: TRBJ2-2; d_gene: TRBD2; v_gene: TRBV4-1; abundance: few; CDR3aa: CASSQWQRAGDTGELFF; CDR3nt: TGCGCCAGCAGCCAATGGCAGCGAGCGGGGGACACCGGGGAGCTGTTTTTT
j_gene: TRBJ1-2; d_gene: -; v_gene: TRBV6-1; abundance: -; CDR3aa: CASSDHSGGYTF; CDR3nt: TGTGCCAGCAGTGACCACAGCGGTGGCTACACCTTC
j_gene: TRBJ2-1; d_gene: TRBD2; v_gene: TRBV4-3; abundance: few; CDR3aa: CASSPLGLAGGYNEQFF; CDR3nt: TGCGCCAGCAGCCCTCTAGGACTAGCGGGGGGGTACAATGAGCAGTTCTTC
j_gene: TRBJ2-3; d_gene: TRBD2; v_gene: TRBV5-1; abundance: -; CDR3aa: CASSLTSALAGEVTDTQYF; CDR3nt: TGCGCCAGCAGCTTGACGTCCGCCCTAGCGGGAGAAGTCACGGATACGCAGTATTTT
j_gene: TRBJ2-5; d_gene: -; v_gene: TRBV5-1; abundance: -; CDR3aa: CASGGSPQETQYF; CDR3nt: TGCGCCAGCGGAGGGAGCCCCCAAGAGACCCAGTACTTC
j_gene: TRBJ2-3; d_gene: TRBD2; v_gene: TRBV7-2; abundance: few; CDR3aa: CASSLAVLAGGSTDTQYF; CDR3nt: TGTGCCAGCAGCTTAGCCGTCCTAGCGGGTGGAAGCACAGATACGCAGTATTTT
j_gene: TRBJ2-7; d_gene: TRBD2; v_gene: TRBV10-3; abundance: -; CDR3aa: CASKTSGYEQYF; CDR3nt: TGTGCCAGCAAAACTAGCGGCTACGAGCAGTACTTC
j_gene: TRBJ2-2; d_gene: TRBD1; v_gene: TRBV29-1; abundance: -; CDR3aa: CSVQGWTGELFF; CDR3nt: TGCAGCGTACAGGGGTGGACCGGGGAGCTGTTTTTT
j_gene: TRBJ2-7; d_gene: -; v_gene: TRBV27; abundance: -; CDR3aa: CASSWARGTARYEQYF; CDR3nt: TGTGCCAGCAGTTGGGCCCGGGGGACCGCTCGATACGAGCAGTACTTC
j_gene: TRBJ2-5; d_gene: -; v_gene: TRBV5-1; abundance: -; CDR3aa: CASSLGRTESLGQYF; CDR3nt: TGCGCCAGCAGCTTGGGGAGGACAGAGAGCCTGGGGCAGTACTTC
j_gene: TRBJ2-3; d_gene: TRBD2; v_gene: TRBV29-1; abundance: -; CDR3aa: CSVEEWGASGRRPDTQYF; CDR3nt: TGCAGCGTTGAGGAGTGGGGGGCTAGCGGGAGGAGGCCAGATACGCAGTATTTT
j_gene: TRBJ2-5; d_gene: TRBD2; v_gene: TRBV7-8; abundance: -; CDR3aa: CASSLRISGSGETQYF; CDR3nt: TGTGCCAGCAGCTTGAGAATTAGCGGGAGTGGCGAGACCCAGTACTTC
j_gene: TRBJ1-1; d_gene: -; v_gene: TRBV5-1; abundance: -; CDR3aa: CASRRKDMNTEAFF; CDR3nt: TGCGCCAGCCGACGAAAGGACATGAACACTGAAGCTTTCTTT
j_gene: TRBJ2-1; d_gene: -; v_gene: TRBV7-2; abundance: few; CDR3aa: CASRTKRPSYNEQFF; CDR3nt: TGTGCCAGCAGAACCAAGCGCCCCAGCTACAATGAGCAGTTCTTC
j_gene: TRBJ1-2; d_gene: TRBD1; v_gene: TRBV27; abundance: -; CDR3aa: CASSLSRVPGQGNNYGYTF; CDR3nt: TGTGCCAGCAGTTTATCCCGGGTGCCGGGACAGGGGAATAACTATGGCTACACCTTC
j_gene: TRBJ2-7; d_gene: TRBD1; v_gene: TRBV11-2; abundance: -; CDR3aa: CASSRRQGSYEQYF; CDR3nt: TGTGCCAGCAGCCGTCGACAGGGCTCCTACGAGCAGTACTTC